Sequencing of this T cell receptor beta chain was carried out in a study of blood T cells in healthy people across ages. A second PCR of 7 to 11 cycles used a sample-barcoded 5' primer and a J-beta primer mix. TCRdb called the 5' RACE reads again in MiXCR, with one record for every CDR3 protein. The data contain about 600,000 distinct CDR3 sequences, around half of them singletons. Germline V CDR1 and CDR2: SGHTA, FQGTGA. This CDR3 has 17 amino acids. With 2 bases clipped from V and 3 bases from J, the junction kept 3 bases outside the gene matches. The sequenced sample consisted of blood. The sequence derives from a man older than 75 in good health. This sequence joins TRBV7-3 and TRBJ2-3; 15 bases line up with TRBD2. The DNA of the CDR3 is TGTGCCAGCAGCTTATGGGGACTAGCGGGGGGTACAGATACGCAGTATTTT. It encodes CASSLWGLAGGTDTQYF.